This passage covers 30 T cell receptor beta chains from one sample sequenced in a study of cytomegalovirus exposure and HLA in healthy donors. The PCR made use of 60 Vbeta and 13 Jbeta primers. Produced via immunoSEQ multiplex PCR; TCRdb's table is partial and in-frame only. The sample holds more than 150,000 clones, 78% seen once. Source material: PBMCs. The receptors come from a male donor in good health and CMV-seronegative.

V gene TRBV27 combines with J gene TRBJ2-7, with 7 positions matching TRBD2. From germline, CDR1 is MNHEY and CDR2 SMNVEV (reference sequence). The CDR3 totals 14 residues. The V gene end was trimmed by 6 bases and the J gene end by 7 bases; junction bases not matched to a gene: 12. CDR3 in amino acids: CASRPSAGVGEQYF. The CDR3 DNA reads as TGTGCCAGCAGACCCTCCGCGGGGGTGGGAGAGCAGTACTTC.

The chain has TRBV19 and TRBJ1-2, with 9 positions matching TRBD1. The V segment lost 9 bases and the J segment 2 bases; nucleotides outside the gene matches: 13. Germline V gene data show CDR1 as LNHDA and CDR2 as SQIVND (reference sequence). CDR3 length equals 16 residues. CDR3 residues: CASYDRRTGANYGYTF. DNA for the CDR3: TGTGCCAGCTATGATCGTAGGACAGGGGCAAACTATGGCTACACCTTC.

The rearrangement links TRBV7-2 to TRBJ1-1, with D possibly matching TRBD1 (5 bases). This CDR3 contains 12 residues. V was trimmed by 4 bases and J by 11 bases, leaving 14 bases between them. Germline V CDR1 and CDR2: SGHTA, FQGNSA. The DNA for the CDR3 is TGTGCCAGCAGCTCCCGGGGGGAGTGGGCTTTCTTT. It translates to CASSSRGEWAFF.

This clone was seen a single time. Written as DNA, the CDR3 is TGCGCCAGCAGTCCGTCCCGGGTTTCCGGCTACACCTTC. Its protein is CASSPSRVSGYTF. The chain couples TRBV23-1 to TRBJ1-2; D is ambiguous. TRBV23-1 is recorded as an ORF, its role being uncertain. This CDR3 is built from 13 residues. V gave up 4 bases and J gave up 8 bases, with 14 bases separating them.

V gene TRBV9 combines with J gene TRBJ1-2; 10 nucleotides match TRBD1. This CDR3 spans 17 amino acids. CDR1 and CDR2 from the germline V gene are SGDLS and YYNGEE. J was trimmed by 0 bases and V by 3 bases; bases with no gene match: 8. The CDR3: CASSGPGQGKPNYGYTF. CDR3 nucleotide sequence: TGTGCCAGCAGCGGTCCGGGACAGGGGAAACCTAACTATGGCTACACCTTC.

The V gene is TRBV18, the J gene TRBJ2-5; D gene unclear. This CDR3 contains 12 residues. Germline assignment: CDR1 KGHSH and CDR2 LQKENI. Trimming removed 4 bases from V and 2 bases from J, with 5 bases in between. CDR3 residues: CASSQSQETQYF. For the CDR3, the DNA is TGTGCCAGCTCACAGAGTCAAGAGACCCAGTACTTC. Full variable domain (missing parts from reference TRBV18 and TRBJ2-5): NAGVMQNPRHLVRRRGQEARLRCSPMKGHSHVYWYRQLPEEGLKFMVYLQKENIIDESGMPKERFSAEFPKEGPSILRIQQVVRGDSAAYFCASSQSQETQYFGPGTRLLVL.

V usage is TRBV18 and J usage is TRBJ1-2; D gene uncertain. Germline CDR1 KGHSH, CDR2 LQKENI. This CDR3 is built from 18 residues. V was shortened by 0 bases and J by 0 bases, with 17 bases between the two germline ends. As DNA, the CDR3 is TGTGCCAGCTCACCACCGTTGAATACCAGGAACGCTAACTATGGCTACACCTTC. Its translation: CASSPPLNTRNANYGYTF.

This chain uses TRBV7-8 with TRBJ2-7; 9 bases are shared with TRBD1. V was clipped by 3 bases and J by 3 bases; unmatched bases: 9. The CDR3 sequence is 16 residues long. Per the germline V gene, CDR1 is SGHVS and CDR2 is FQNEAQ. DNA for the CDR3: TGTGCCAGCAGCTTTCCGGGACAGGGCCTCGACTACGAGCAGTACTTC. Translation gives CASSFPGQGLDYEQYF.

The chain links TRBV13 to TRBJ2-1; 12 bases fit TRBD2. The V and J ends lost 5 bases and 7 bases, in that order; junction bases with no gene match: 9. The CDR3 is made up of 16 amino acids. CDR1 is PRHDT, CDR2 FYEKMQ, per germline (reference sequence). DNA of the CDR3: TGTGCCAGCAGCACTCCTAGCGGGAGGGCCGTGAATGAGCAGTTCTTC. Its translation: CASSTPSGRAVNEQFF.

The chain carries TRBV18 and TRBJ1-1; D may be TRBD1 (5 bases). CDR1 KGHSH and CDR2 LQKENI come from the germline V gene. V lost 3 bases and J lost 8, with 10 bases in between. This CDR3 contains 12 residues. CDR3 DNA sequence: TGTGCCAGCTCACCGTCCAGGGCCGAAGCTTTCTTT. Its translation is CASSPSRAEAFF.

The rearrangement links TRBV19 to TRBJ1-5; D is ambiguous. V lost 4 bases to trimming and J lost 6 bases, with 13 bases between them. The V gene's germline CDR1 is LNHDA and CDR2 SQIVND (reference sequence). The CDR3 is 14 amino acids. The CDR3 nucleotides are TGTGCCAGTAGTACCCAGGTTGTTTTTCAGCCCCAGCATTTT. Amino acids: CASSTQVVFQPQHF. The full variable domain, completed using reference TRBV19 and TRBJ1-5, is DGGITQSPKYLFRKEGQNVTLSCEQNLNHDAMYWYRQDPGQGLRLIYYSQIVNDFQKGDIAEGYSVSREKKESFPLTVTSAQKNPTAFYLCASSTQVVFQPQHFGDGTRLSIL.

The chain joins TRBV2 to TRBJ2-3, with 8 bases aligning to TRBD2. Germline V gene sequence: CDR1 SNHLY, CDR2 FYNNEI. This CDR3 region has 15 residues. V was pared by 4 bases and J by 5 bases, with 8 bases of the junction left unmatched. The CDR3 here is CASSGTGGHGDTQYF. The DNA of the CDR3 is TGTGCCAGCAGTGGGACGGGAGGGCATGGAGATACGCAGTATTTT.

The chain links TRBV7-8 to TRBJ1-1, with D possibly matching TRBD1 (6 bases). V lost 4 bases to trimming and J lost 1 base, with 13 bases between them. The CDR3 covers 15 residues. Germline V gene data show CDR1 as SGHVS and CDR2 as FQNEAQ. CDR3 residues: CASSSRQVWNTEAFF. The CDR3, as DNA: TGTGCCAGCAGCTCCCGACAGGTTTGGAACACTGAAGCTTTCTTT.

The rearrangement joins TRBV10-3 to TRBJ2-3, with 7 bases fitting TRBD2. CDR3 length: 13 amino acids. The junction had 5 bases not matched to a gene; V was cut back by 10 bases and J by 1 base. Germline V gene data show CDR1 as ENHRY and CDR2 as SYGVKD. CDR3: CATREDGTDTQYF. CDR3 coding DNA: TGTGCCACCCGGGAGGATGGCACAGATACGCAGTATTTT.

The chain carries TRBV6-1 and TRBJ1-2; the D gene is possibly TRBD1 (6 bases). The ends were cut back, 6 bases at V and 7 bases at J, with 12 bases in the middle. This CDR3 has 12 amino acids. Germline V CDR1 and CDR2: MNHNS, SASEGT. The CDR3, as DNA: TGTGCCAGCAGACGGGAGGGGGGTGGCTACACCTTC. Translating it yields CASRREGGGYTF.

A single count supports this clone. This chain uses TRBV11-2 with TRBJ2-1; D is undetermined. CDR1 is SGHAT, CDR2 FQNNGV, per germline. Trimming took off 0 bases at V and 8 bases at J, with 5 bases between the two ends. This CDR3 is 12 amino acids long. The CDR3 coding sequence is TGTGCCAGCAGCTTAGATTTATATGAGCAGTTCTTC. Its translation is CASSLDLYEQFF.

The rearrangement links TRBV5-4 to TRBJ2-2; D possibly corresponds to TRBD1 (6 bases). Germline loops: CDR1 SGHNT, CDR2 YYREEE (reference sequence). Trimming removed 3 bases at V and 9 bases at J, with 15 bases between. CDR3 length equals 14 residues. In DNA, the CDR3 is TGTGCCAGCAGCTCGGAAACAGGGTTGCGGGAGCTGTTTTTT. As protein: CASSSETGLRELFF.

The CDR3 here is CASSDSSGRGDEQYF. The CDR3 DNA reads as TGTGCCAGCAGCGATTCTAGCGGGAGGGGCGACGAGCAGTACTTC. The chain combines TRBV9 with TRBJ2-7; 12 nucleotides line up with TRBD2. Trimming at V came to 3 bases and at J to 5 bases, leaving 6 bases not matched to a gene. Germline V gives CDR1 SGDLS, CDR2 YYNGEE. The length of the CDR3 is 15 residues. Drawing the rest from reference TRBV9 and TRBJ2-7, the complete variable domain is DSGVTQTPKHLITATGQRVTLRCSPRSGDLSVYWYQQSLDQGLQFLIQYYNGEERAKGNILERFSAQQFPDLHSELNLSSLELGDSALYFCASSDSSGRGDEQYFGPGTRLTVT.

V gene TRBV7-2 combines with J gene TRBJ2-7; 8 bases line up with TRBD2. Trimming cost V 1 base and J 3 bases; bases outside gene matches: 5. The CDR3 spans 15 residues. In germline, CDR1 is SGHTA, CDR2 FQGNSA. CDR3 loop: CASSLGPSGGYEQYF. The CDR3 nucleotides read TGTGCCAGCAGCTTAGGACCCAGCGGGGGCTACGAGCAGTACTTC.

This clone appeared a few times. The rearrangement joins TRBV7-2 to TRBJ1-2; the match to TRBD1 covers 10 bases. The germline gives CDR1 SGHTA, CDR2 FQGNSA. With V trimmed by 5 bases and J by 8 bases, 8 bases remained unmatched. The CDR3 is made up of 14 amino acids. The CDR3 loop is CASSPGQGGGGYTF. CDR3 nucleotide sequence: TGTGCCAGCAGCCCTGGACAGGGGGGGGGCGGCTACACCTTC. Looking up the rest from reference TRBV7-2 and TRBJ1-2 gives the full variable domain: GAGVSQSPSNKVTEKGKDVELRCDPISGHTALYWYRQSLGQGLEFLIYFQGNSAPDKSGLPSDRFSAERTGGSVSTLTIQRTQQEDSAVYLCASSPGQGGGGYTFGSGTRLTVV.

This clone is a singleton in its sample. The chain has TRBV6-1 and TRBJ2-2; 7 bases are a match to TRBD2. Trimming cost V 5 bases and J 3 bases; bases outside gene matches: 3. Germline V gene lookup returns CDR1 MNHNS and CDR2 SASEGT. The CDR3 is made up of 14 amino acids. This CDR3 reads CASSMGGDTGELFF. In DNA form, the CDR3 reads TGTGCCAGCAGTATGGGGGGGGACACCGGGGAGCTGTTTTTT.

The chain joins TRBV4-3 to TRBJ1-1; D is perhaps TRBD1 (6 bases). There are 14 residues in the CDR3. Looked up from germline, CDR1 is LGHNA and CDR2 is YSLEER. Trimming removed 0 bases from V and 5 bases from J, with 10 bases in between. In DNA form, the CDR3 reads TGCGCCAGCAGCCAAGATCGCAGGGGAACTGAAGCTTTCTTT. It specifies CASSQDRRGTEAFF.

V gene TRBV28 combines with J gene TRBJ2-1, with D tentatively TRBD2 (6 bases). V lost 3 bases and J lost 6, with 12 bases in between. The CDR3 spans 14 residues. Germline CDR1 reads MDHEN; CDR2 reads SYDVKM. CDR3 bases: TGTGCCAGCAGTTTCCCGCAGGAGGGCAATGAGCAGTTCTTC. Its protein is CASSFPQEGNEQFF.

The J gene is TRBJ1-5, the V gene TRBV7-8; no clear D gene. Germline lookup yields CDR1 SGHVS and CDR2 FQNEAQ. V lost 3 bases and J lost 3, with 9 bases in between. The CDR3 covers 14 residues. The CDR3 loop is CASSFSGYNQPQHF. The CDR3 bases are TGTGCCAGCAGCTTCAGCGGATACAATCAGCCCCAGCATTTT.

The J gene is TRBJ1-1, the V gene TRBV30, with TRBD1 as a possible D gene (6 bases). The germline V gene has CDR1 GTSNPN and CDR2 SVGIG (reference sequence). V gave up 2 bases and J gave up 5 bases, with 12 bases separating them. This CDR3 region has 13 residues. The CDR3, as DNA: TGTGCCTGGAGTTGGACAGTAGTAACTGAAGCTTTCTTT. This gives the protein CAWSWTVVTEAFF.

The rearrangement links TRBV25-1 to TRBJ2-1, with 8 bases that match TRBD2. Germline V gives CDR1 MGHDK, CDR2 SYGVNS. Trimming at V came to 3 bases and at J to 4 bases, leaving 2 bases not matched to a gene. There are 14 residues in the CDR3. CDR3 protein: CASSDRGRYNEQFF. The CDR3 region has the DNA TGTGCCAGCAGTGACCGCGGGAGGTACAATGAGCAGTTCTTC.

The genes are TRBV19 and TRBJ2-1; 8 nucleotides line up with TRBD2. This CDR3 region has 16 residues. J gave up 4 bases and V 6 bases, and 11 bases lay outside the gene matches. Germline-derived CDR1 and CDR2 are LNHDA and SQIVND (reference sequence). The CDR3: CASRPGAGGEYNEQFF. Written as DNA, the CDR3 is TGTGCCAGTAGGCCTGGGGCGGGGGGCGAATACAATGAGCAGTTCTTC. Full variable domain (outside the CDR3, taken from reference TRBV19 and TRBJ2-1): DGGITQSPKYLFRKEGQNVTLSCEQNLNHDAMYWYRQDPGQGLRLIYYSQIVNDFQKGDIAEGYSVSREKKESFPLTVTSAQKNPTAFYLCASRPGAGGEYNEQFFGPGTRLTVL.

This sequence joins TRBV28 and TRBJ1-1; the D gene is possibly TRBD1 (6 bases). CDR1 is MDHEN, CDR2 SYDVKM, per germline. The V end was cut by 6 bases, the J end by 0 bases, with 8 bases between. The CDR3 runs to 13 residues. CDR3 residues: CASRGALNTEAFF. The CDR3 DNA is TGTGCCAGCAGGGGGGCGCTGAACACTGAAGCTTTCTTT.

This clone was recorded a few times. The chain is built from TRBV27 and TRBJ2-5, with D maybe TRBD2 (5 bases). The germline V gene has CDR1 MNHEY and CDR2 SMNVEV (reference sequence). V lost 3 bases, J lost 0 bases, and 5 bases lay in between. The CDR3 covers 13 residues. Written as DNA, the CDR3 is TGTGCCAGCAGTTTGACTAACCAAGAGACCCAGTACTTC. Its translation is CASSLTNQETQYF.

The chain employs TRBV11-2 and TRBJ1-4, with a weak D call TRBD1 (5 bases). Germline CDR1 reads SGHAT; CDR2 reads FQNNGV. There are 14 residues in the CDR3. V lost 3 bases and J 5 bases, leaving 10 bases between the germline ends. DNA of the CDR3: TGTGCCAGCAGCTTGCAGGGCCCGAATGAAAAACTGTTTTTT. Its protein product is CASSLQGPNEKLFF.